The 7 T cell receptor beta chains reported below all come from one sample, sequenced in a study of T-cell memory formation after mild COVID-19. TCRdb passed the 5' RACE reads through MiXCR, listing each CDR3 protein once. The sample has roughly 410,000 distinct CDR3 sequences; about 24% are singletons. Source material: PBMCs or a T cell subset sorted from them (not recorded which). Source of these receptors: an adult woman who had mild COVID-19 (a few samples of this study predate the infection). Cell type and time point are not known.

This clonotype has just a few counts. V gene TRBV29-1 combines with J gene TRBJ2-7; no firm D call. The CDR3 loop spans 14 amino acids. Germline assignment: CDR1 SQVTM and CDR2 ANQGSEA. Trimming removed 6 bases from V and 4 bases from J, with 19 bases in between. The CDR3 spells CSVSFRASPYEQYF. CDR3 nucleotides: TGCAGCGTCTCCTTTAGGGCGTCCCCGTACGAGCAGTACTTC.

The chain combines TRBV11-2 with TRBJ2-1; tentatively, D is TRBD1 or TRBD2 (5 bases each). V was pared by 5 bases and J by 2 bases, with 22 bases between. Germline V CDR1 and CDR2: SGHAT, FQNNGV. CDR3 size: 18 residues. CDR3 bases: TGTGCCAGCAGCATTCAGCCCGCCGGGGCTTTACCCTACAATGAGCAGTTCTTC. Its translation is CASSIQPAGALPYNEQFF.

The genes are TRBV2 and TRBJ2-7; maybe TRBD2 (5 bases). The length of the CDR3 is 10 residues. Germline loops: CDR1 SNHLY, CDR2 FYNNEI. V was shortened by 8 bases and J by 5 bases, with 7 bases between the two germline ends. CDR3: CASEGDEQYF. Here the CDR3 DNA reads TGTGCCAGCGAGGGTGACGAGCAGTACTTC.

This sequence joins TRBV12-3 or TRBV12-4 and TRBJ1-4; tentatively, D is TRBD1 (6 bases). This CDR3 is 16 amino acids long. Trimming removed 5 bases from V and 8 bases from J, with 21 bases in between. CDR3 in DNA: TGTGCCAGCAGTCCCACCTTTGGGGGCGCAGTAGAAAAACTGTTTTTT. It is translated as CASSPTFGGAVEKLFF.

This clonotype showed up just a few times. V and J are TRBV6-2 or TRBV6-3 and TRBJ2-7; TRBD2 matches at 10 bases. V trimming: 1 base; J trimming: 0 bases; junction bases outside the gene matches: 3. Germline V CDR1 and CDR2: MNHEY, SVGEGT. The CDR3 spans 16 residues. CDR3 sequence: CASSYYASGGSYEQYF. The CDR3 coding sequence is TGTGCCAGCAGTTACTACGCTAGCGGGGGCTCCTACGAGCAGTACTTC.

The chain combines TRBV10-2 with TRBJ2-3; 9 bases are shared with TRBD2. The CDR3 loop spans 16 amino acids. V was clipped by 3 bases and J by 4 bases; unmatched bases: 8. Germline V gene sequence: CDR1 WSHSY, CDR2 SAAADI. The CDR3 DNA sequence: TGCGCCAGCAGTGAAGGCGCTAGCGGGGTATCAGATACGCAGTATTTT. Translation gives CASSEGASGVSDTQYF.

The V gene is TRBV5-1, the J gene TRBJ2-3; 15 bases fit TRBD2. CDR3 size: 19 residues. V was clipped by 4 bases and J by 5 bases; unmatched bases: 14. Germline assignment: CDR1 SGHRS and CDR2 YFSETQ. For the CDR3, the DNA is TGCGCCAGCAGCCGAGGACTAGCGGGGGGGCACGGGGGAGAAGATACGCAGTATTTT. Translated: CASSRGLAGGHGGEDTQYF.